This TCR beta chain was sequenced during a study of post-analysis software for immune sequencing data (dated by TCRdb to 2015 to 2017). Turning to the overall study: Relapsing-remitting, secondary progressive and progressive-relapsing multiple sclerosis were recorded as disease courses, and subtype annotation was lacking for some patients. The patient repertoires were compared against about 10 previously published healthy control repertoires obtained from donors aged roughly 6 to 26 years. A subset of samples was prepared in parallel using single-end sample barcoding, then pooled and co-amplified after Illumina adapter ligation. Results the study describes overall, beyond this receptor: Normalized Chao1 diversity was significantly lower in multiple sclerosis patients than controls, suggesting substantial peripheral T-cell clonal expansion. Patients showed significantly higher frequencies than controls for a handful of TRBV segments, among them TRBV5-6, TRBV5-1 and TRBV20-1. When samples were clustered directly using the F measure, samples prepared in the same batch co-clustered strongly, which prompted a batch-effect correction. The control group was slightly older than the multiple sclerosis patient group.

Turning to this clonotype: The antigen it binds to is not known. An end of the junction differs from the germline gene, which may be a read error.

The germline V gene gives CDR1 as MGHRA and CDR2 as YSYEKL. Including cysteine and phenylalanine, the CDR3 has 16 amino acids. Only the CDR3 part of the read is kept: 48 bases, read in frame from the first base. To demonstrate the VDJtools post-analysis software, the study profiled TCR beta repertoires from the peripheral blood of about a dozen young patients with multiple sclerosis. The multiple sclerosis patients were children and adolescents ranging in age from roughly 6 to 16 years. Libraries were made using PCR. Sequencer: Illumina HiSeq 2500. Unique molecular identifiers were incorporated into TCR beta cDNA libraries to reduce PCR and sequencing biases. Every 1 to 10 million input T cells yielded around 500,000 cDNA molecules, meaning each molecule approximated one T cell. The same protocol used for the earlier healthy control dataset was applied to prepare and sequence the patient libraries. Within a given batch, samples were prepared together, multiplexed and sequenced on the same HiSeq lane. Regarding the original processing steps: Raw barcoded reads were processed with MIGEC, and single-read molecular identifier groups were discarded before consensus assembly and CDR3 extraction. Clonotype tables were post-analysed with VDJtools, normalizing diversity by down-sampling all datasets to the smallest sample size. In repertoire overlap clustering, CDR3 amino acid sequences, but not nucleotide sequences, were matched to correct batch-related cross-sample contamination. TCRdb redid the processing of the public reads, applying fastp at Q25 and MiXCR, and retained in-frame beta chains. Rows are unified per CDR3 protein, each entry keeping the most common DNA and genes. The V and J calls and clone size are TCRdb's, not the authors'. Recorded for this sample are about 540,000 distinct CDR3 sequences; less than 40% of them occurred a single time. The top ten constitute roughly 6% of the sample.

In this chain, TRBV4-1 is recombined with TRBJ2-4, with TRBD1 as a weak D call on 6 bases. Sequenced input: blood. The sequence was obtained from a girl younger than 18 with multiple sclerosis. In nucleotide form, the sequence is TGCGCCAGCGGCCAAGATGAAGGACAGACAAGAAACATTCAGTACTTC. Protein translation: CASGQDEGQTRNIQYF.